This T cell receptor beta chain was captured in a study of T cell responses to AZD1222 COVID-19 vaccine. Study observations and caveats: Of spike-specific TCRs, nearly half reportedly target regions left unmutated in variants. In a largely white British group with more females than males, clonal diversity was possibly underestimated. Seropositive AZD1222 recipients at baseline numbered only 5 to 7.

A remark on this clone: Its target is unknown.

The V gene's germline CDR1 is MGHRA and CDR2 YSYEKL. V dropped 5 bases and J dropped 4; count of bases not matched to a gene: 8. The CDR3 loop spans 15 amino acids. Clones were read by immunoSEQ multiplex PCR, and TCRdb kept only the in-frame ones, dropping some. This sample has just under 35,000 clones, with 85% to 90% found just once. The sequence derives from an adult in good health. The sequencing here drew on peripheral blood, taken on day 0 of AZD1222 vaccination. The chain combines TRBV4-1 with TRBJ1-5, with TRBD1 matching 7 bases. The CDR3: CASSDVQGSNQPQHF. The CDR3 coding sequence is TGCGCCAGCAGCGACGTACAGGGGAGTAATCAGCCCCAGCATTTT.